This TCR beta chain derives from a study of early T cells in non-severe SARS-CoV-2 infection. About the research overall: From unsorted whole blood, bulk RNA was sequenced, and the chains remained unpaired. General observations from the study: VDJdb-based matching was biased toward anti-spike CD8 responses and missed private and CD4 specificities.

The TCR library protocol was used to attach unique molecular identifiers. These identifiers were attached to individual cDNA molecules. MiXCR, applied by TCRdb to the 5' RACE reads, yields one record per CDR3 protein. The table includes roughly 34,000 distinct CDR3 sequences, roughly 6% detected once. Germline V gives CDR1 MNHEY, CDR2 SVGEGT. The CDR3 totals 17 residues. Trimming cost V 2 bases and J 0 bases; bases outside gene matches: 6. As for this clonotype: Its target is unknown.

The clonotype was recovered from an adult who was a healthcare worker with PCR-confirmed SARS-CoV-2 infection or an uninfected control (not recorded which). Specimen: whole blood. This chain links TRBV6-2 or TRBV6-3 with TRBJ2-3; 9 bases align to TRBD2. CDR3 DNA: TGTGCCAGCAGTTACCCCTTAGCGGGGGCTAGCACAGATACGCAGTATTTT. Translated: CASSYPLAGASTDTQYF.